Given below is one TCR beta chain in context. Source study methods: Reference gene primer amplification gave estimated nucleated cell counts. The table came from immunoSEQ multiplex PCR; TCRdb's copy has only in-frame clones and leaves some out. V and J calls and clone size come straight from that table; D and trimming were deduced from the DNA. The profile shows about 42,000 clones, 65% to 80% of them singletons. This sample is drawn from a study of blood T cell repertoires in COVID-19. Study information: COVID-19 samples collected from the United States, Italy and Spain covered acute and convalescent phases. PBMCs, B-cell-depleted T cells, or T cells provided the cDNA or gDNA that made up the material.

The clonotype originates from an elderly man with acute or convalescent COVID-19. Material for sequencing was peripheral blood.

This CDR3 reads CASSQAENQPQHF. The CDR3 DNA follows: TGTGCCAGCAGTCAAGCTGAAAATCAGCCCCAGCATTTT. The chain employs TRBV6-6 and TRBJ1-5; D call uncertain. Germline V gene sequence: CDR1 MNHNY, CDR2 SVGAGI (reference sequence). The CDR3 runs 13 residues. V dropped 5 bases and J dropped 4 bases, with 9 bases sitting between them.